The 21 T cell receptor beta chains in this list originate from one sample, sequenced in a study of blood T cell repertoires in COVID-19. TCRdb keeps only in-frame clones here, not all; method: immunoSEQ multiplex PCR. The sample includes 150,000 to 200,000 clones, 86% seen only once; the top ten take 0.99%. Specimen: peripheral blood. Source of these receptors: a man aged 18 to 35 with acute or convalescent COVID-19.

The CDR3 loop is CASSWKRKNTGELFF. DNA of the CDR3: TGTGCCAGCAGTTGGAAGCGTAAGAACACCGGGGAGCTGTTTTTT. The chain couples TRBV6-5 to TRBJ2-2; no clear D. The CDR3 extends over 15 amino acids. CDR1 is MNHEY and CDR2 is SVGAGI in the germline V gene. V lost 4 bases and J lost 1, with 10 bases in between.

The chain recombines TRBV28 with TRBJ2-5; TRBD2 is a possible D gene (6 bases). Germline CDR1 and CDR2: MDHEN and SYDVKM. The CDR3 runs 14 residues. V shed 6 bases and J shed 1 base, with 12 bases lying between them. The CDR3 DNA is TGTGCCAGCAGCCCCGGAGGGCCCCAAGAGACCCAGTACTTC. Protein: CASSPGGPQETQYF. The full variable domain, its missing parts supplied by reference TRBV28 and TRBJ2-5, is DVKVTQSSRYLVKRTGEKVFLECVQDMDHENMFWYRQDPGLGLRLIYFSYDVKMKEKGDIPEGYSVSREKKERFSLILESASTNQTSMYLCASSPGGPQETQYFGPGTRLLVL.

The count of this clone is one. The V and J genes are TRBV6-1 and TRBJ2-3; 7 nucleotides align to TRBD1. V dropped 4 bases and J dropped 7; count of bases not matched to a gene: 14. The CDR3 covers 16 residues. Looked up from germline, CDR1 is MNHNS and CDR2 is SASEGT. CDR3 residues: CASSVRTGEGANTQYF. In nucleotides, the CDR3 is TGTGCCAGCAGTGTAAGGACCGGAGAGGGGGCGAATACGCAGTATTTT.

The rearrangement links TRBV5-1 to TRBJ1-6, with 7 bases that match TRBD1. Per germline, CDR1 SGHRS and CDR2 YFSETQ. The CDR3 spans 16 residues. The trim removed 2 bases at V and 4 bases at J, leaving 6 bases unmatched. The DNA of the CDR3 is TGCGCCAGCAGCTTAGCCGGGACAGCATATAATTCACCCCTCCACTTT. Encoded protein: CASSLAGTAYNSPLHF.

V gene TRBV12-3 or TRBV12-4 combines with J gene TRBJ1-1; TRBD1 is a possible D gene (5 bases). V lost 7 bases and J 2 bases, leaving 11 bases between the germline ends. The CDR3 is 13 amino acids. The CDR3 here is CASIFGGNTEAFF. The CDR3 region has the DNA TGTGCCAGCATCTTCGGGGGAAACACTGAAGCTTTCTTT.

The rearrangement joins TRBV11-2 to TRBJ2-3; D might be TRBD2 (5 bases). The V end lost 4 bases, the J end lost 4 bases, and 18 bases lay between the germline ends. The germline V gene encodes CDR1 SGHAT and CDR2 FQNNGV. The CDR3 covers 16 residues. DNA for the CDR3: TGTGCCAGCAGCTACTTAGCGCTTTCCACGGCAGATACGCAGTATTTT. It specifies CASSYLALSTADTQYF. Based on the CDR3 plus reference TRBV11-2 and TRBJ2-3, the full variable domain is EAGVAQSPRYKIIEKRQSVAFWCNPISGHATLYWYQQILGQGPKLLIQFQNNGVVDDSQLPKDRFSAERLKGVDSTLKIQPAKLEDSAVYLCASSYLALSTADTQYFGPGTRLTVL.

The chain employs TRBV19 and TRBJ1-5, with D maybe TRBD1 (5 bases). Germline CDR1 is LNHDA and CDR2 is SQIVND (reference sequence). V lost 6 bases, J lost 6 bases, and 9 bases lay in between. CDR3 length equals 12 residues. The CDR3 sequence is CASSQGIQPQHF. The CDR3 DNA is TGTGCCAGTAGCCAGGGAATTCAGCCCCAGCATTTT.

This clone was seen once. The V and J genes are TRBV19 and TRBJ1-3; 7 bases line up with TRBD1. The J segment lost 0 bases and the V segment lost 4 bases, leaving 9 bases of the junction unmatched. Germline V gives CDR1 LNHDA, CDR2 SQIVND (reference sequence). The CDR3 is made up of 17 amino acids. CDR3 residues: CASSSYGGQISGNTIYF. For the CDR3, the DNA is TGTGCCAGTAGTAGCTACGGGGGACAGATCTCTGGAAACACCATATATTTT.

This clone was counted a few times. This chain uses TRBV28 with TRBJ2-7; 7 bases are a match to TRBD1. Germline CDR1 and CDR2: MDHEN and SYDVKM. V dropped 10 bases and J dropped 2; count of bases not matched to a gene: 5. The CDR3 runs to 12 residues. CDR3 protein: CATSDRTYEQYV. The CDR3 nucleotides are TGTGCCACCTCGGACAGGACCTACGAGCAGTACGTC.

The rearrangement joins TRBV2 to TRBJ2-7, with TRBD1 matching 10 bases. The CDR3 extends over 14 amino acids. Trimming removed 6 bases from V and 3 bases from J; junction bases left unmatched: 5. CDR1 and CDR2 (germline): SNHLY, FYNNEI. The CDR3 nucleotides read TGTGCCAGCAGGAGGGACAGGGGCTTCTACGAGCAGTACTTC. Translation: CASRRDRGFYEQYF.

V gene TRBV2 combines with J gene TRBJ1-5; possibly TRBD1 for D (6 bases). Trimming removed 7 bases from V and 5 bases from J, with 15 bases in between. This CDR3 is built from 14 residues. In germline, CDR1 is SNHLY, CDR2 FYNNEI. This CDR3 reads CASTREQGDQPQHF. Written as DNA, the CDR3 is TGTGCCAGCACCCGGGAACAGGGTGATCAGCCCCAGCATTTT.

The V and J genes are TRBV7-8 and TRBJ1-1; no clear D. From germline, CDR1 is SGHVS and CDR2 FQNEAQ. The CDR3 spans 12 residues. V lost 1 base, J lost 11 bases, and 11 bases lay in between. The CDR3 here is CASSLGGLGAFF. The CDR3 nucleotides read TGTGCCAGCAGCTTAGGAGGGCTAGGTGCTTTCTTT.

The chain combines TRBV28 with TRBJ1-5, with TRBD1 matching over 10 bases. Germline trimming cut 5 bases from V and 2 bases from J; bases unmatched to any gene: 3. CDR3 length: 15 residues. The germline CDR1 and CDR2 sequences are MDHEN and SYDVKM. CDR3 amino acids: CASSIGQGGNQPQHF. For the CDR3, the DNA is TGTGCCAGCAGTATAGGACAGGGGGGCAATCAGCCCCAGCATTTT.

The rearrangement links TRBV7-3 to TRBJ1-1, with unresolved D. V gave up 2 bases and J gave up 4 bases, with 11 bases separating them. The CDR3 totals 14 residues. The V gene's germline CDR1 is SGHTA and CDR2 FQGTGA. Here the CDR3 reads CASSLGGRSTEAFF. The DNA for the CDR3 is TGTGCCAGCAGCTTAGGAGGTAGGAGCACTGAAGCTTTCTTT.

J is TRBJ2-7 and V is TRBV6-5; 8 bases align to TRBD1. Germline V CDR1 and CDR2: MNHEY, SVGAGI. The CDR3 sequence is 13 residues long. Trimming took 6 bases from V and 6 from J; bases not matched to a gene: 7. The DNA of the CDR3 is TGTGCCAGCAGCAAAGTCAGGGGGCGCGAGCAGTACTTC. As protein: CASSKVRGREQYF.

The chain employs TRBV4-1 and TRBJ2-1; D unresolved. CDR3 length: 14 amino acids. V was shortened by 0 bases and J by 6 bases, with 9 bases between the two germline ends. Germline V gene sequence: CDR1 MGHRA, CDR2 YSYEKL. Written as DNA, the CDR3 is TGCGCCAGCAGCCAAGATGTAGCTATCAATGAGCAGTTCTTC. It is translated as CASSQDVAINEQFF.

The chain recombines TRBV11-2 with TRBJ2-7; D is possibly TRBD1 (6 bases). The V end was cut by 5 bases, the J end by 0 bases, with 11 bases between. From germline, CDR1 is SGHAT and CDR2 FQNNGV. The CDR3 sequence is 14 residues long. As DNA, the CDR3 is TGTGCCAGCAGCCCCCTACAGGGCTCCTACGAGCAGTACGTC. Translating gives CASSPLQGSYEQYV.

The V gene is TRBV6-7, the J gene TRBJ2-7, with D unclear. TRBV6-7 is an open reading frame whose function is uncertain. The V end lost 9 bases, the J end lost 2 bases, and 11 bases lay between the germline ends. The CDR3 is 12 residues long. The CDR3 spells CARLCRAYEQYV. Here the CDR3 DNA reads TGTGCCAGATTGTGCCGCGCCTACGAGCAGTACGTC.

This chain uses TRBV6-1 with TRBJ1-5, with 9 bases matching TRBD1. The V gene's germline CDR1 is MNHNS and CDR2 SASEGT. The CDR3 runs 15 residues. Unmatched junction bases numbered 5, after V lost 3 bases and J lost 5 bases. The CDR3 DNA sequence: TGTGCCAGCAGTGAGTTGGGACAGGGTGATCAGCCCCAGCATTTT. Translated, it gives CASSELGQGDQPQHF.

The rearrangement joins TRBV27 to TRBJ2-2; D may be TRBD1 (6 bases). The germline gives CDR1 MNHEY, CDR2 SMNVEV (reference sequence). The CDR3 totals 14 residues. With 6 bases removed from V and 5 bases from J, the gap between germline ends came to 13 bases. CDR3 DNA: TGTGCCAGCAGGCCAGGGGTTGGAACCGGGGAGCTGTTTTTT. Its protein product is CASRPGVGTGELFF.

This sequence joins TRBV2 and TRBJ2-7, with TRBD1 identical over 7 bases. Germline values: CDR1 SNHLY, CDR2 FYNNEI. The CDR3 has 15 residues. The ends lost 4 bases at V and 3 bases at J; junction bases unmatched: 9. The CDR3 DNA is TGTGCCAGCAGTGGAGACGATCAGGGGGTCTACGAGCAGTACTTC. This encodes CASSGDDQGVYEQYF.